Presented here are 32 T cell receptor beta chains from one specimen sequenced in a study of T cell responses to AZD1222 COVID-19 vaccine (dated by TCRdb to the early 2020s). Interpreted using the paper, the time point label stands for: about 28 days (+/-7) after the second vaccine dose. Library preparation was by the immunoSEQ multiplex PCR assay. TCRdb obtained this table from immuneACCESS and retained in-frame rearrangements with V and J assigned. These tables miss some clones; where compared with another copy, unresolved V genes account for less than half of the shortfall, and the remainder is unexplained. The table for this sample lists 30,000 to 35,000 clones; over 75% of them were counted only once. 9.5% to 11% of the sample goes to the ten largest clones. Source: peripheral blood, taken 28 days after the second AZD1222 dose. All receptors come from an adult who received the AZD1222 COVID-19 vaccine.

The count of this clone is one. The genes are TRBV5-6 and TRBJ2-7, with TRBD1 matching 7 bases. CDR1 is SGHDT, CDR2 YYEEEE, per germline. The CDR3 runs to 14 residues. The V gene end was trimmed by 2 bases and the J gene end by 7 bases; junction bases not matched to a gene: 9. The CDR3 DNA reads as TGTGCCAGCAGCTTTCCGGACAGGCCAGGGGAGCAGTACTTC. This codes for CASSFPDRPGEQYF.

V usage is TRBV6-5 and J usage is TRBJ1-2, with no clear D. The CDR3 runs to 14 residues. The germline CDR1 and CDR2 sequences are MNHEY and SVGAGI. V gave up 6 bases and J gave up 0 bases, with 11 bases separating them. As DNA, the CDR3 is TGTGCCAGCAGCACATGGAGCTCTAACTATGGCTACACCTTC. This sequence encodes CASSTWSSNYGYTF.

J is TRBJ1-4 and V is TRBV19, with TRBD1 matching 9 bases. CDR3 length: 15 amino acids. Germline V lookup: CDR1 LNHDA, CDR2 SQIVND (reference sequence). J gave up 8 bases and V 5 bases, and 9 bases lay outside the gene matches. CDR3 sequence: CASSGPGTGSEKLFF. The CDR3 DNA reads TGTGCCAGTAGTGGCCCCGGGACAGGGTCCGAAAAACTGTTTTTT. The whole variable domain, filled in from reference TRBV19 and TRBJ1-4, reads DGGITQSPKYLFRKEGQNVTLSCEQNLNHDAMYWYRQDPGQGLRLIYYSQIVNDFQKGDIAEGYSVSREKKESFPLTVTSAQKNPTAFYLCASSGPGTGSEKLFFGSGTQLSVL.

This clone was picked up one time. CDR3 region: CAWSGGQVDNQPQHF. CDR3 DNA: TGTGCCTGGAGTGGGGGCCAGGTAGACAATCAGCCCCAGCATTTT. J is TRBJ1-5 and V is TRBV30, with D possibly being TRBD1 (5 bases). Trimming cost V 1 base and J 3 bases, with 13 bases left between them. The CDR3 totals 15 residues. Germline CDR1 GTSNPN, CDR2 SVGIG (reference sequence).

The rearrangement links TRBV5-1 to TRBJ2-2, with D perhaps being TRBD1 or TRBD2 (5 bases each). The V end was cut by 1 base, the J end by 6 bases, with 10 bases between. Germline V gives CDR1 SGHRS, CDR2 YFSETQ. The CDR3 runs to 14 residues. CDR3 in DNA: TGCGCCAGCAGCTTGTTGGGGGTTGCCGGGGAGCTGTTTTTT. It specifies CASSLLGVAGELFF.

The chain has TRBV18 and TRBJ2-1; the D call may be TRBD1 or TRBD2 (5 bases each). V lost 2 bases and J 5 bases, leaving 13 bases between the germline ends. The CDR3 contains 15 residues. Germline CDR1 KGHSH, CDR2 LQKENI. CDR3 bases: TGTGCCAGCTCACCAGCGGCCCGAGGGGACAATGAGCAGTTCTTC. Its translation: CASSPAARGDNEQFF.

The rearrangement joins TRBV20-1 to TRBJ1-5, with TRBD1 as a possible D gene (6 bases). The CDR3 spans 13 residues. CDR1 is DFQATT, CDR2 SNEGSKA, per germline (reference sequence). V was cut by 3 bases and J by 5 bases, with 11 bases left in between. The CDR3 DNA reads as TGCAGTGCTAGTTACGGGGGCGATCAGCCCCAGCATTTT. Its protein product is CSASYGGDQPQHF.

J is TRBJ2-2 and V is TRBV5-1; D is perhaps TRBD2 (5 bases). This CDR3 is built from 15 residues. The germline gives CDR1 SGHRS, CDR2 YFSETQ. V was trimmed by 0 bases and J by 5 bases, leaving 11 bases between them. The CDR3 loop reads CASSLADGVTGELFF. The CDR3 coding sequence is TGCGCCAGCAGCTTGGCCGACGGGGTTACCGGGGAGCTGTTTTTT. The whole variable domain, filled in from reference TRBV5-1 and TRBJ2-2, reads KAGVTQTPRYLIKTRGQQVTLSCSPISGHRSVSWYQQTPGQGLQFLFEYFSETQRNKGNFPGRFSGRQFSNSRSEMNVSTLELGDSALYLCASSLADGVTGELFFGEGSRLTVL.

The V gene is TRBV4-1, the J gene TRBJ2-7; no firm D call. Looked up from germline, CDR1 is MGHRA and CDR2 is YSYEKL. V shed 0 bases and J shed 2 bases, with 14 bases lying between them. The CDR3 is made up of 16 amino acids. The CDR3 region is CASSQDVPEIAYEQYF. The CDR3 nucleotides read TGCGCCAGCAGCCAAGATGTTCCCGAAATCGCCTACGAGCAGTACTTC.

This clone was detected a few times. The V and J genes are TRBV7-2 and TRBJ2-7; 10 bases agree with TRBD1. This CDR3 is built from 14 residues. The ends lost 5 bases at V and 4 bases at J; junction bases unmatched: 5. Per the germline V gene, CDR1 is SGHTA and CDR2 is FQGNSA. Here the CDR3 DNA reads TGTGCCAGCAGCCCTGGGACAGGGGCATACGAGCAGTACTTC. Its translation is CASSPGTGAYEQYF.

This chain links TRBV5-4 with TRBJ1-2; 7 bases agree with TRBD1. Per the germline V gene, CDR1 is SGHNT and CDR2 is YYREEE (reference sequence). The length of the CDR3 is 14 residues. V gave up 4 bases and J gave up 5 bases; unmatched junction bases: 8. DNA of the CDR3: TGTGCCAGCAGCCGGGACAGCAGGGAGTATGGCTACACCTTC. Its protein is CASSRDSREYGYTF. Variable domain in full (rest from reference TRBV5-4 and TRBJ1-2): ETGVTQSPTHLIKTRGQQVTLRCSSQSGHNTVSWYQQALGQGPQFIFQYYREEENGRGNFPPRFSGLQFPNYSSELNVNALELDDSALYLCASSRDSREYGYTFGSGTRLTVV.

The count of this clone is one. The V gene is TRBV5-1, the J gene TRBJ1-1, with D perhaps matching TRBD1 (6 bases). Trimming removed 1 base at V and 1 base at J, with 14 bases between. In germline, CDR1 is SGHRS, CDR2 YFSETQ. The CDR3 length is 16 residues. CDR3 sequence reads: CASSLMVGQTNTEAFF. In nucleotides, the CDR3 is TGCGCCAGCAGCTTGATGGTCGGACAGACGAACACTGAAGCTTTCTTT. The whole variable domain, filled in from reference TRBV5-1 and TRBJ1-1, reads KAGVTQTPRYLIKTRGQQVTLSCSPISGHRSVSWYQQTPGQGLQFLFEYFSETQRNKGNFPGRFSGRQFSNSRSEMNVSTLELGDSALYLCASSLMVGQTNTEAFFGQGTRLTVV.

The J gene is TRBJ2-5, the V gene TRBV15; D is unclear. The CDR3 has 16 amino acids. In germline, CDR1 is LNHNV, CDR2 YYDKDF (reference sequence). V was shortened by 0 bases and J by 0 bases, with 11 bases between the two germline ends. The CDR3 bases are TGTGCCACCAGCAGAGATGGGCGGATCTACCAAGAGACCCAGTACTTC. Protein product: CATSRDGRIYQETQYF. Drawing the rest from reference TRBV15 and TRBJ2-5, the complete variable domain is DAMVIQNPRYQVTQFGKPVTLSCSQTLNHNVMYWYQQKSSQAPKLLFHYYDKDFNNEADTPDNFQSRRPNTSFCFLDIRSPGLGDTAMYLCATSRDGRIYQETQYFGPGTRLLVL.

This chain uses TRBV6-5 with TRBJ2-7; D tentatively reads TRBD1 or TRBD2 (5 bases each). Germline CDR1 reads MNHEY; CDR2 reads SVGAGI. The ends were cut back, 2 bases at V and 3 bases at J, with 11 bases in the middle. This CDR3 is 14 amino acids long. This chain's CDR3 is CASSYGTGLYEQYF. The CDR3 coding sequence is TGTGCCAGCAGTTACGGGACGGGCCTCTACGAGCAGTACTTC.

The genes are TRBV27 and TRBJ2-1, with D perhaps TRBD2 (7 bases). CDR3 length: 16 amino acids. V was shortened by 3 bases and J by 2 bases, with 14 bases between the two germline ends. Germline CDR1 and CDR2: MNHEY and SMNVEV (reference sequence). The CDR3, as DNA: TGTGCCAGCAGTTTGTTAAGGGGGGGCGCCTACAATGAGCAGTTCTTC. Translated: CASSLLRGGAYNEQFF.

The chain combines TRBV19 with TRBJ1-2; D might be TRBD1 (5 bases). CDR3 length: 12 amino acids. V was pared by 3 bases and J by 8 bases, with 10 bases between. Germline loops: CDR1 LNHDA, CDR2 SQIVND (reference sequence). The CDR3 DNA reads as TGTGCCAGTAGTATGGGGGAGGTCGGCTACACCTTC. This encodes CASSMGEVGYTF.

The chain has TRBV6-6 and TRBJ1-5; TRBD1 matches 7 bases. Germline V gene sequence: CDR1 MNHNY, CDR2 SVGAGI (reference sequence). This CDR3 has 14 amino acids. Trimming at V came to 6 bases and at J to 8 bases, leaving 10 bases not matched to a gene. The CDR3 coding sequence is TGTGCCAGCAGATTACAGGGGATAGCAGAGCCCCAGCATTTT. This translates into CASRLQGIAEPQHF.

This clone was recorded once. The chain couples TRBV5-5 to TRBJ2-2; D unclear. V dropped 1 base and J dropped 3 bases, with 4 bases sitting between them. Germline lookup yields CDR1 SGHKS and CDR2 YYEKEE (reference sequence). CDR3 size: 13 residues. The DNA of the CDR3 is TGTGCCAGCAGCTTGCGTGACACCGGGGAGCTGTTTTTT. Encoded protein: CASSLRDTGELFF.

The CDR3 coding sequence is TGTGCCAGCACCGCCACTAGCGGGAGGGCGGAGACCCAGTACTTC. Translating gives CASTATSGRAETQYF. The chain links TRBV6-5 to TRBJ2-5; 13 nucleotides match TRBD2. The germline V gene has CDR1 MNHEY and CDR2 SVGAGI. CDR3 size: 15 residues. V lost 7 bases to trimming and J lost 5 bases; unmatched junction nucleotides: 7.

This rearrangement joins TRBV24-1 to TRBJ1-2, with D possibly TRBD1 on 6 matching bases. The CDR3 runs 17 residues. Looked up from germline, CDR1 is KGHDR and CDR2 is SFDVKD. The ends were cut back, 6 bases at V and 2 bases at J, with 21 bases in the middle. The CDR3 DNA reads as TGTGCCACCAGTTCTGGAATCAGCGACAGGTCGAACTATGGCTACACCTTC. Protein: CATSSGISDRSNYGYTF.

The rearrangement joins TRBV5-1 to TRBJ2-3, with D perhaps TRBD1 (6 bases). The CDR3 runs 13 residues. V lost 4 bases and J 5 bases, leaving 11 bases between the germline ends. The germline CDR1 and CDR2 sequences are SGHRS and YFSETQ. As DNA, the CDR3 is TGCGCCAGCAGCCTAGGACAGTTAGATACGCAGTATTTT. Amino acid sequence: CASSLGQLDTQYF.

J is TRBJ2-1 and V is TRBV6-5, with a tentative D call TRBD1 (6 bases). Per germline, CDR1 MNHEY and CDR2 SVGAGI. V gave up 3 bases and J gave up 0 bases, with 12 bases separating them. The CDR3 covers 16 residues. The CDR3 protein is CASSYRGGSSYNEQFF. CDR3 DNA sequence: TGTGCCAGCAGTTATAGAGGGGGAAGCTCCTACAATGAGCAGTTCTTC.

This clone was counted only a few times. This rearrangement joins TRBV9 to TRBJ1-1; D is perhaps TRBD1 (6 bases). Trimming took 3 bases from V and 4 from J, leaving 16 bases between them. The CDR3 is made up of 15 amino acids. Germline V lookup: CDR1 SGDLS, CDR2 YYNGEE. The CDR3 region has the DNA TGTGCCAGCAGCGCCGCGGGGGCTAGGGGCACTGAAGCTTTCTTT. It yields the protein CASSAAGARGTEAFF.

The chain uses TRBV9 and TRBJ2-7; 9 bases align to TRBD1. CDR3 length equals 13 residues. V trimming: 4 bases; J trimming: 2 bases; junction bases outside the gene matches: 1. Germline values: CDR1 SGDLS, CDR2 YYNGEE. The CDR3 sequence is CASSRDRAYEQYF. The CDR3 DNA is TGTGCCAGCAGCAGGGACAGGGCCTACGAGCAGTACTTC.

This rearrangement joins TRBV11-1 to TRBJ2-5; either TRBD1 or TRBD2 may fit D (5 bases each). Germline loops: CDR1 SGHAT, CDR2 FQDESV (reference sequence). Trimming pared 5 bases from V and 0 bases from J, leaving 7 bases between. The CDR3 contains 13 residues. In DNA form, the CDR3 reads TGTGCCAGCAGCCAGGGACACCAAGAGACCCAGTACTTC. Protein: CASSQGHQETQYF.

The chain uses TRBV7-2 and TRBJ1-1; D is perhaps TRBD1 (6 bases). CDR1 SGHTA and CDR2 FQGNSA come from the germline V gene. The CDR3 length is 12 residues. The V gene lost 5 bases and the J gene lost 11 bases, with 15 bases spanning the gap. DNA for the CDR3: TGTGCCAGCAGCCATACAGGGACCAGGGCTTTCTTT. It encodes CASSHTGTRAFF.

This clone was observed a few times. The V call is TRBV6-5, the J call TRBJ1-5; D is ambiguous. The CDR3 length is 13 residues. Germline V lookup: CDR1 MNHEY, CDR2 SVGAGI. Trimming pared 0 bases from V and 6 bases from J, leaving 6 bases between. CDR3 bases: TGTGCCAGCAGTTACTCCTGGACTCAGCCCCAGCATTTT. This encodes CASSYSWTQPQHF.

For the CDR3, the DNA is TGTGCCAGTAGTAGTCAGTACAAGGGCACTGAAGCTTTCTTT. Encoded protein: CASSSQYKGTEAFF. This rearrangement joins TRBV19 to TRBJ1-1; D remains unclear. This CDR3 is built from 14 residues. Germline assignment: CDR1 LNHDA and CDR2 SQIVND (reference sequence). V was cut by 4 bases and J by 4 bases, with 13 bases left in between.

The V and J genes are TRBV6-4 and TRBJ2-3; the D is unclear. Trimming stripped 2 bases from V and 8 bases from J, with 11 bases between. Germline V CDR1 and CDR2: MRHNA, SNTAGT. The CDR3 extends over 13 amino acids. The CDR3 bases are TGTGCCAGCAGTGACGTTACCCTTGGTACGCAGTATTTT. Protein: CASSDVTLGTQYF.

The chain joins TRBV7-9 to TRBJ1-1; D unclear. Trimming pared 4 bases from V and 2 bases from J, leaving 11 bases between. CDR1 SEHNR and CDR2 FQNEAQ come from the germline V gene (reference sequence). The CDR3 has 14 residues. In DNA form, the CDR3 reads TGTGCCAGCAGCTCCGGGTTACAAAACACTGAAGCTTTCTTT. Translated, it gives CASSSGLQNTEAFF.

The chain carries TRBV5-6 and TRBJ2-3, with 10 bases fitting TRBD1. The CDR3 spans 15 residues. Trimming cost V 3 bases and J 3 bases; bases outside gene matches: 4. Germline V gives CDR1 SGHDT, CDR2 YYEEEE. CDR3 sequence reads: CASSSGTGETDTQYF. DNA for the CDR3: TGTGCCAGCAGCTCCGGGACAGGGGAGACAGATACGCAGTATTTT.

The rearrangement joins TRBV3-1 (or the pseudogene TRBV3-2) to TRBJ2-1, with a weak D call TRBD2 (5 bases). V dropped 0 bases and J dropped 6 bases, with 12 bases sitting between them. This CDR3 region has 15 residues. Germline CDR1 LGHDT, CDR2 YNNKEL (reference sequence). CDR3 sequence (DNA): TGTGCCAGCAGCCAAGAGGGGAGACCAACCAATGAGCAGTTCTTC. The encoded protein is CASSQEGRPTNEQFF.